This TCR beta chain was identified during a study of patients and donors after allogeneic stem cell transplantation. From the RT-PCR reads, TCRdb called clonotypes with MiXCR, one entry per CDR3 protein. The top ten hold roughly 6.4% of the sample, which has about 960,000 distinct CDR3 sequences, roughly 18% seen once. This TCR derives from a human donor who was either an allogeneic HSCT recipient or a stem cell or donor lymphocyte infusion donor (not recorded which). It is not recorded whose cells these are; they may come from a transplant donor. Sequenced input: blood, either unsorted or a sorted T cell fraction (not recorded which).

CDR3 loop: CASSQEEGAGANVLTF. Here the CDR3 DNA reads TGTGCCAGCAGCCAAGAAGAGGGGGCTGGGGCCAACGTCCTGACTTTC. This chain connects TRBV4-2 to TRBJ2-6; D may be TRBD1 (6 bases). The V and J ends lost 0 bases and 2 bases respectively, with 8 bases between them. The CDR3 loop spans 16 amino acids. Germline assignment: CDR1 LGHNA and CDR2 YNFKEQ.